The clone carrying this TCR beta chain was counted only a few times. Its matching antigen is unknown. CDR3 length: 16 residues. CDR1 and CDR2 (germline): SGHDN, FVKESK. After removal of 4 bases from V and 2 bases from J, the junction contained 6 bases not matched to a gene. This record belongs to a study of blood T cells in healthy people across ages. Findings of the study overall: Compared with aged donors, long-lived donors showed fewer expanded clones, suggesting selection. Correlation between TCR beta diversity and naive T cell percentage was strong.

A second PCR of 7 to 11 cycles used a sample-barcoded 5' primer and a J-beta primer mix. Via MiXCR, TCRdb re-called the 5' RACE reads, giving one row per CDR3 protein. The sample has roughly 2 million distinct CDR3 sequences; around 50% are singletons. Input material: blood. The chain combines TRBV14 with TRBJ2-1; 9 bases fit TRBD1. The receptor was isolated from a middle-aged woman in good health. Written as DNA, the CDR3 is TGTGCCAGCAGCCGTTTTACAGGGGGCGCCTACAATGAGCAGTTCTTC. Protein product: CASSRFTGGAYNEQFF.